This T cell receptor beta chain is drawn from a study of blood T cell repertoires in COVID-19. About the study: Samples came from the United States, Italy and Spain, spanning acute and convalescent COVID-19.

Produced via immunoSEQ multiplex PCR; TCRdb's table is partial and in-frame only. Of approximately 89,000 clones detected, approximately 80% appear once; the ten largest clones hold roughly 10%. Trimming cost V 6 bases and J 6 bases, with 11 bases left between them. Germline CDR1 and CDR2: MDHEN and SYDVKM. The CDR3 length is 12 residues. The specimen sequenced was peripheral blood. The clonotype originates from a woman between 65 and 79 years old with active or convalescent COVID-19. The gene calls are TRBV28 and TRBJ1-2; a possible D gene is TRBD1 (6 bases). For the CDR3, the DNA is TGTGCCAGCAGCCCCGGGACACATGGCTACACCTTC. Its protein product is CASSPGTHGYTF.